The present T cell receptor (beta chain) was sequenced within a study of cytomegalovirus exposure and HLA in healthy donors. Regarding the study as a whole: TCR sequences were mostly rare, though some public TCRs occurred in many donors.

With regard to this clone: Its target is unknown.

Primers for the PCR totalled 60 Vbeta and 13 Jbeta. Sequenced by immunoSEQ multiplex PCR; TCRdb stores in-frame clones only, minus some. The repertoire holds 150,000 to 200,000 clones, with about 12% as singletons. The specimen was PBMCs. This TCR was sampled from a man in his fifties in good health and CMV-seropositive.

CDR3 region: CASSPWTGGETQYF. The CDR3 nucleotides are TGTGCCAGCTCACCATGGACAGGGGGAGAGACCCAGTACTTC. The chain combines TRBV18 with TRBJ2-5, with 10 positions matching TRBD1. The CDR3 has 14 residues. Germline CDR1 and CDR2: KGHSH and LQKENI. With 2 bases clipped from V and 4 bases from J, the junction kept 1 base outside the gene matches.